The 32 T cell receptor beta chains given below trace back to one sample, sequenced in a study of blood T cell repertoires in COVID-19. TCRdb's table, derived via immunoSEQ multiplex PCR, lists solely in-frame clones and lacks some. This sample has under 100,000 clones, with around four fifths found just once. Sample: peripheral blood. These receptors were collected from a woman between 70 and 85 years old with active or convalescent COVID-19.

The rearrangement joins TRBV7-2 to TRBJ1-2; D is unclear. Trimming took off 5 bases at V and 2 bases at J, with 6 bases between the two ends. Per the germline V gene, CDR1 is SGHTA and CDR2 is FQGNSA. The CDR3 covers 12 residues. The DNA for the CDR3 is TGTGCCAGCAGCGCTACGAACTATGGCTACACCTTC. Translated: CASSATNYGYTF.

Notes on this clone: The same CDR3 also results from other DNA sequences found in this sample. The chain joins TRBV7-2 to TRBJ2-3; possibly TRBD1 for D (6 bases). The ends were cut back, 1 base at V and 1 base at J, with 9 bases in the middle. Germline-derived CDR1 and CDR2 are SGHTA and FQGNSA. This CDR3 contains 15 residues. The CDR3 loop reads CASSLVAGGTDTQYF. The CDR3 DNA is TGTGCCAGCAGCTTAGTGGCAGGGGGCACAGATACGCAGTATTTT.

The V call is TRBV24-1, the J call TRBJ1-2, with 10 bases identical to TRBD1. The ends lost 4 bases at V and 1 base at J; junction bases unmatched: 5. The length of the CDR3 is 16 residues. Germline CDR1 reads KGHDR; CDR2 reads SFDVKD. Here the CDR3 DNA reads TGTGCCACCAGTGACCGCGGACAGGGGGGTAACTATGGCTACACCTTC. Translating gives CATSDRGQGGNYGYTF.

The J gene is TRBJ2-6, the V gene TRBV5-4; D possibly corresponds to TRBD2 (6 bases). Trimming pared 0 bases from V and 1 base from J, leaving 8 bases between. Germline V CDR1 and CDR2: SGHNT, YYREEE (reference sequence). This CDR3 region has 16 residues. CDR3 nucleotides: TGTGCCAGCAGCTTGGATGGGGGGTCTGGGGCCAACGTCCTGACTTTC. It yields the protein CASSLDGGSGANVLTF.

The chain links TRBV15 to TRBJ2-7, with 8 nucleotides matching TRBD1. V trimming: 5 bases; J trimming: 3 bases; junction bases outside the gene matches: 9. The CDR3 sequence is 15 residues long. Germline lookup yields CDR1 LNHNV and CDR2 YYDKDF (reference sequence). CDR3 in DNA: TGTGCCACCAGCCCCGCACGGACAGGGATCTACGAGCAGTACTTC. This gives the protein CATSPARTGIYEQYF.

This chain joins TRBV18 and TRBJ1-5, with D possibly matching TRBD1 (5 bases). The CDR3 is 14 amino acids. The V and J ends lost 5 bases and 5 bases respectively, with 13 bases between them. Germline CDR1 and CDR2: KGHSH and LQKENI. CDR3 nucleotide sequence: TGTGCCAGCTCAAACCTGGACACCGATCAGCCCCAGCATTTT. Its protein is CASSNLDTDQPQHF.

The chain carries TRBV28 and TRBJ1-2; D is ambiguous. This CDR3 comprises 10 residues. V dropped 10 bases and J dropped 9 bases, with 12 bases sitting between them. Looked up from germline, CDR1 is MDHEN and CDR2 is SYDVKM. The CDR3 coding sequence is TGTGCCACCTCACTGGTGAGCTACACCTTC. As protein: CATSLVSYTF.

The rearrangement uses TRBV11-2 and TRBJ2-5; TRBD2 agrees at 8 bases. V lost 3 bases, J lost 5 bases, and 5 bases stayed unmatched. Germline CDR1 is SGHAT and CDR2 is FQNNGV. The CDR3 runs 14 residues. The CDR3, as DNA: TGTGCCAGCAGCTTTCGGGGGGGCGTCGAGACCCAGTACTTC. It codes for CASSFRGGVETQYF.

The V and J genes are TRBV7-8 and TRBJ2-5; D might be TRBD2 (6 bases). Germline CDR1 is SGHVS and CDR2 is FQNEAQ. The length of the CDR3 is 16 residues. V lost 0 bases and J lost 4, with 15 bases in between. CDR3 DNA sequence: TGTGCCAGCAGCTTAGCGGGTGGGGGGAATGGAGAGACCCAGTACTTC. Its translation is CASSLAGGGNGETQYF.

In this sample, this clone turned up a few times. The V and J genes are TRBV7-2 and TRBJ1-3; the D gene is possibly TRBD1 (5 bases). From germline, CDR1 is SGHTA and CDR2 FQGNSA. This CDR3 comprises 18 residues. Trimming stripped 1 base from V and 1 base from J, with 17 bases between. The CDR3 here is CASSLVWPGQSSGNTIYF. The DNA of the CDR3 is TGTGCCAGCAGCTTAGTCTGGCCAGGGCAAAGTTCTGGAAACACCATATATTTT.

V usage is TRBV11-3 and J usage is TRBJ2-1; the D gene is possibly TRBD2 (5 bases). The CDR3 runs to 14 residues. The V end was cut by 5 bases, the J end by 4 bases, with 12 bases between. Per the germline V gene, CDR1 is SGHNT and CDR2 is YENEEA. CDR3 in amino acids: CASSLSGEYNEQFF. The CDR3 region has the DNA TGTGCCAGCAGCCTCAGCGGAGAATACAATGAGCAGTTCTTC.

The chain combines TRBV4-3 with TRBJ1-1, with a possible D match to TRBD1 (5 bases). The CDR3 contains 16 residues. The V and J ends lost 0 bases and 5 bases respectively, with 16 bases between them. The germline V gene encodes CDR1 LGHNA and CDR2 YSLEER. The CDR3 sequence is CASSQDIGAGGTEAFF. The CDR3 nucleotides are TGCGCCAGCAGCCAAGATATAGGGGCGGGGGGAACTGAAGCTTTCTTT.

The chain is built from TRBV19 and TRBJ1-1; maybe TRBD1 (5 bases). This CDR3 contains 13 residues. V was shortened by 2 bases and J by 6 bases, with 10 bases between the two germline ends. CDR1 and CDR2 (germline): LNHDA, SQIVND (reference sequence). DNA for the CDR3: TGTGCCAGTAGTATACTCGGGGGAGCTGAAGCTTTCTTT. It specifies CASSILGGAEAFF.

The chain couples TRBV11-2 to TRBJ1-2; TRBD1 matches 8 bases. Germline trimming cut 5 bases from V and 4 bases from J; bases unmatched to any gene: 6. Germline lookup yields CDR1 SGHAT and CDR2 FQNNGV. The CDR3 loop spans 14 amino acids. The CDR3 region has the DNA TGTGCCAGCAGCCTTATACAGGGGGGCTATGGCTACACCTTC. It specifies CASSLIQGGYGYTF.

This rearrangement joins TRBV6-6 to TRBJ2-5; D is uncertain. V was cut by 2 bases and J by 12 bases, with 10 bases left in between. Germline CDR1 is MNHNY and CDR2 is SVGAGI (reference sequence). This CDR3 is built from 11 residues. CDR3 sequence reads: CASSYVGLKYF. The CDR3 nucleotides read TGTGCCAGCAGTTACGTGGGCCTTAAGTACTTC.

This clone was seen just once. This chain connects TRBV2 to TRBJ1-1, with unresolved D. The CDR3 runs to 13 residues. Germline V CDR1 and CDR2: SNHLY, FYNNEI. Between the trimmed V and J ends, which lost 5 bases and 3 bases, there was a span of 10 bases. The CDR3: CASSSVPDTEAFF. CDR3 sequence (DNA): TGTGCCAGCAGTTCCGTCCCGGACACTGAAGCTTTCTTT.

The rearrangement uses TRBV29-1 and TRBJ2-3; the match to TRBD1 covers 10 bases. From germline, CDR1 is SQVTM and CDR2 ANQGSEA. V lost 4 bases to trimming and J lost 2 bases; unmatched junction nucleotides: 12. The CDR3 runs 17 residues. Here the CDR3 DNA reads TGCAGCGTTGGGAAACTATGGGACAGGGGCGCCACAGATACGCAGTATTTT. Amino acid sequence: CSVGKLWDRGATDTQYF.

The CDR3: CASSSGGQETQYF. The CDR3 region has the DNA TGCGCCAGCAGCTCCGGGGGCCAAGAGACCCAGTACTTC. The V call is TRBV5-1, the J call TRBJ2-5, with D maybe TRBD2 (6 bases). With 3 bases removed from V and 1 base from J, the gap between germline ends came to 7 bases. Germline CDR1 reads SGHRS; CDR2 reads YFSETQ. The CDR3 extends over 13 amino acids.

The V call is TRBV6-5, the J call TRBJ2-1; TRBD1 matches 7 bases. V shed 7 bases, J shed 3 bases, and the junction held 9 bases outside the gene matches. CDR1 and CDR2 from the germline V gene are MNHEY and SVGAGI. The CDR3 loop spans 15 amino acids. This CDR3 reads CASKGAGAIYNEQFF. The CDR3 DNA is TGTGCCAGCAAGGGGGCCGGGGCCATCTACAATGAGCAGTTCTTC.

The gene calls are TRBV15 and TRBJ2-7, with D possibly being TRBD2 (6 bases). Germline V gives CDR1 LNHNV, CDR2 YYDKDF (reference sequence). This CDR3 has 14 amino acids. V lost 4 bases and J lost 6, with 16 bases in between. The CDR3 DNA follows: TGTGCCACCAGCAATGGAGGGGTGGTAGGCGAGCAGTACTTC. This encodes CATSNGGVVGEQYF.

The rearrangement uses TRBV6-6 and TRBJ1-6, with 9 bases identical to TRBD1. CDR3 length equals 14 residues. CDR1 and CDR2 (germline): MNHNY, SVGAGI (reference sequence). With 4 bases clipped from V and 7 bases from J, the junction kept 2 bases outside the gene matches. CDR3 residues: CASSWDRANSPLHF. The CDR3 bases are TGTGCCAGCAGTTGGGACAGGGCGAATTCACCCCTCCACTTT.

This clone was detected a few times. V is TRBV2 and J is TRBJ1-2; no clear D gene. V was shortened by 2 bases and J by 5 bases, with 6 bases between the two germline ends. The germline gives CDR1 SNHLY, CDR2 FYNNEI. There are 12 residues in the CDR3. The CDR3 DNA follows: TGTGCCAGCAGTGAAACTCTTTATGGCTACACCTTC. Its protein is CASSETLYGYTF.

This clone appeared a single time. The CDR3 is CASSQDTGGPRGEQYF. CDR3 bases: TGTGCCAGCAGCCAAGATACGGGGGGGCCTAGGGGCGAGCAGTACTTC. This chain links TRBV4-2 with TRBJ2-7; TRBD2 agrees at 8 bases. Losses at the gene ends were 0 bases for V and 6 bases for J; bases not matched to a gene: 10. This CDR3 has 16 amino acids. Germline V gene sequence: CDR1 LGHNA, CDR2 YNFKEQ.

J is TRBJ1-5 and V is TRBV21-1; TRBD1, the D gene given by the table, was not confirmed from the DNA. TRBV21-1 corresponds to a pseudogene. CDR3 length equals 20 residues. CDR3 bases: TGTGCCAGCAGCAGGTACGAGAGGCAGGGGGGTGACAATAGCAATCAGCCCCAGCATTTT. Its protein is CASSRYERQGGDNSNQPQHF.

This sequence joins TRBV19 and TRBJ1-5, with D maybe TRBD1 (5 bases). Trimming left V 4 bases short and J 11 bases short, with 15 bases between. Germline values: CDR1 LNHDA, CDR2 SQIVND (reference sequence). The CDR3 extends over 13 amino acids. CDR3 region: CASSTTQGVAQHF. The CDR3 DNA reads TGTGCCAGTAGTACCACCCAGGGTGTAGCCCAGCATTTT. Drawing the rest from reference TRBV19 and TRBJ1-5, the complete variable domain is DGGITQSPKYLFRKEGQNVTLSCEQNLNHDAMYWYRQDPGQGLRLIYYSQIVNDFQKGDIAEGYSVSREKKESFPLTVTSAQKNPTAFYLCASSTTQGVAQHFGDGTRLSIL.

The chain links TRBV2 to TRBJ2-3, with D maybe TRBD2 (5 bases). The CDR3 consists of 13 residues. Trimming stripped 7 bases from V and 0 bases from J, with 8 bases between. CDR1 SNHLY and CDR2 FYNNEI come from the germline V gene. CDR3 nucleotide sequence: TGTGCCAGCAACGAGGGTAGCACAGATACGCAGTATTTT. Protein: CASNEGSTDTQYF.

J is TRBJ2-1 and V is TRBV7-9; D possibly corresponds to TRBD2 (5 bases). V was pared by 1 base and J by 14 bases, with 18 bases between. This CDR3 is built from 14 residues. The germline CDR1 and CDR2 sequences are SEHNR and FQNEAQ (reference sequence). The CDR3 sequence is CASSLEVRGHTKFF. The CDR3 coding sequence is TGTGCCAGCAGCTTAGAGGTCCGCGGGCATACGAAGTTCTTC.

V gene TRBV27 combines with J gene TRBJ1-6; TRBD1 matches 8 bases. This CDR3 is 17 amino acids long. CDR1 is MNHEY, CDR2 SMNVEV, per germline (reference sequence). Unmatched junction bases numbered 17, after V lost 5 bases and J lost 11 bases. In DNA form, the CDR3 reads TGTGCCAGCAGTCCTACATTCGACAGGGGACTCAGGCCACCCCTCCACTTT. It encodes CASSPTFDRGLRPPLHF.

V gene TRBV6-5 combines with J gene TRBJ1-5, with 7 bases identical to TRBD1. This CDR3 has 14 amino acids. Germline lookup yields CDR1 MNHEY and CDR2 SVGAGI. Germline trimming cut 7 bases from V and 2 bases from J; bases unmatched to any gene: 5. The CDR3 DNA sequence: TGTGCCAGCACCCGAACAGGGGGCAATCAGCCCCAGCATTTT. Its protein product is CASTRTGGNQPQHF.

The J gene is TRBJ1-3, the V gene TRBV14, with D maybe TRBD1 (6 bases). Germline values: CDR1 SGHDN, CDR2 FVKESK. This CDR3 comprises 16 residues. V lost 3 bases and J lost 0, with 12 bases in between. The CDR3 is CASSQKQGLSGNTIYF. The CDR3 DNA reads as TGTGCCAGCAGCCAGAAACAGGGTCTCTCTGGAAACACCATATATTTT.

The chain uses TRBV3-1 (or the pseudogene TRBV3-2) and TRBJ2-1; 10 nucleotides line up with TRBD2. V gave up 6 bases and J gave up 2 bases; unmatched junction bases: 7. The CDR3 contains 16 residues. Germline assignment: CDR1 LGHDT and CDR2 YNNKEL (reference sequence). The CDR3 here is CASRHDSGGAYNEQFF. CDR3 DNA: TGTGCCAGCAGACATGACAGCGGGGGGGCCTACAATGAGCAGTTCTTC.

This clone was seen a handful of times. J is TRBJ1-3 and V is TRBV10-3, with a possible D match to TRBD1 (6 bases). Trimming took off 10 bases at V and 0 bases at J, with 13 bases between the two ends. The CDR3 loop spans 14 amino acids. From germline, CDR1 is ENHRY and CDR2 SYGVKD. The CDR3 sequence is CATGENSSGNTIYF. In DNA, the CDR3 is TGTGCCACAGGGGAGAACAGCTCTGGAAACACCATATATTTT.